The 15 T cell receptor beta chains presented below share a single source sample, sequenced in a study of technical replicates of blood from a few donors. Libraries were prepared by immunoSEQ multiplex PCR; TCRdb keeps only in-frame clonotypes and omits some of them. This table holds 60,000 to 75,000 clones, 95% to 97% found once. The material sequenced was T cells isolated from PBMCs. The receptor source for this set is a human donor in good health.

The chain employs TRBV18 and TRBJ2-1; weak D call: TRBD2 (7 bases). The germline gives CDR1 KGHSH, CDR2 LQKENI. The CDR3 contains 18 residues. Trimming cost V 2 bases and J 0 bases, with 17 bases left between them. The CDR3 sequence is CASSPLDGGHHSYNEQFF. Written as DNA, the CDR3 is TGTGCCAGCTCACCATTAGACGGGGGGCACCACTCCTACAATGAGCAGTTCTTC.

The rearrangement links TRBV2 to TRBJ2-7; D is possibly TRBD1 (8 bases). Deletions cut 10 bases from V and 2 bases from J, with 18 bases between. The CDR3 loop spans 14 amino acids. Per germline, CDR1 SNHLY and CDR2 FYNNEI. The CDR3 is CATQGGRLTYEQYF. In DNA form, the CDR3 reads TGTGCCACACAGGGGGGGCGGTTGACCTACGAGCAGTACTTC.

V and J are TRBV4-1 and TRBJ2-2; D ambiguous. Germline values: CDR1 MGHRA, CDR2 YSYEKL. This CDR3 region has 13 residues. The germline V and J ends were trimmed by 2 bases and 7 bases, with 8 bases remaining between them. CDR3 bases: TGCGCCAGCAGCCAACGAACAGTCGGGGAGCTGTTTTTT. It is translated as CASSQRTVGELFF.

V usage is TRBV27 and J usage is TRBJ1-2; no clear D. The CDR3 length is 12 residues. Between the trimmed V and J ends, which lost 6 bases and 4 bases, there was a span of 9 bases. Germline-derived CDR1 and CDR2 are MNHEY and SMNVEV (reference sequence). In DNA form, the CDR3 reads TGTGCCAGCAGCCAAGACTTCTATGGCTACACCTTC. Encoded protein: CASSQDFYGYTF.

This clone has a single count. This chain's CDR3 is CASSESRGGPLYGYTF. Here the CDR3 DNA reads TGTGCCAGCAGTGAATCTCGGGGGGGCCCACTGTATGGCTACACCTTC. The J gene is TRBJ1-2, the V gene TRBV25-1; D perhaps matches TRBD1 (6 bases). The germline CDR1 and CDR2 sequences are MGHDK and SYGVNS. This CDR3 has 16 residues. Deletions cut 1 base from V and 5 bases from J, with 17 bases between.

The J gene is TRBJ2-1, the V gene TRBV7-6; 8 bases are shared with TRBD2. Germline values: CDR1 SGHVS, CDR2 FNYEAQ. J gave up 1 base and V 1 base, and 9 bases lay outside the gene matches. The CDR3 length is 18 residues. The CDR3 DNA follows: TGTGCCAGCAGCTTAGATCCCCCAGCGGGGGCTTCCTACAATGAGCAGTTCTTC. It yields the protein CASSLDPPAGASYNEQFF.

The rearrangement uses TRBV7-2 and TRBJ2-5, with 12 bases matching TRBD2. With V trimmed by 0 bases and J by 1 base, 3 bases remained unmatched. The CDR3 length is 17 residues. CDR1 and CDR2 (germline): SGHTA, FQGNSA. CDR3 loop: CASSLARGLAGQETQYF. The CDR3, as DNA: TGTGCCAGCAGCTTAGCGCGGGGACTAGCGGGCCAAGAGACCCAGTACTTC.

This rearrangement joins TRBV15 to TRBJ2-7; 10 bases are shared with TRBD1. The germline gives CDR1 LNHNV, CDR2 YYDKDF (reference sequence). V trimming: 2 bases; J trimming: 6 bases; junction bases outside the gene matches: 4. The CDR3 is made up of 14 amino acids. CDR3 nucleotide sequence: TGTGCCACCAGCAGACTGGACAGGGGGATCGAGCAGTACTTC. Encoded protein: CATSRLDRGIEQYF. The variable domain in full, completed from reference TRBV15 and TRBJ2-7, reads DAMVIQNPRYQVTQFGKPVTLSCSQTLNHNVMYWYQQKSSQAPKLLFHYYDKDFNNEADTPDNFQSRRPNTSFCFLDIRSPGLGDTAMYLCATSRLDRGIEQYFGPGTRLTVT.

The table lists this clone with a count of one. The genes are TRBV27 and TRBJ2-3; 10 bases match TRBD2. J was trimmed by 3 bases and V by 6 bases; bases with no gene match: 6. Germline V gene data show CDR1 as MNHEY and CDR2 as SMNVEV (reference sequence). The CDR3 has 15 amino acids. CDR3 sequence: CASRSGTSVTDTQYF. As DNA, the CDR3 is TGTGCCAGCAGATCCGGGACTAGCGTTACAGATACGCAGTATTTT.

This rearrangement joins TRBV19 to TRBJ2-7, with 9 nucleotides matching TRBD2. Trimming took 5 bases from V and 4 from J; bases not matched to a gene: 3. The CDR3 extends over 13 amino acids. Germline CDR1 reads LNHDA; CDR2 reads SQIVND (reference sequence). The CDR3 region is CASSLAGGYEQYF. CDR3 in DNA: TGTGCCAGTAGTCTTGCGGGAGGGTACGAGCAGTACTTC.

The chain joins TRBV9 to TRBJ1-1; a possible D gene is TRBD1 (5 bases). This CDR3 spans 16 amino acids. Germline CDR1 is SGDLS and CDR2 is YYNGEE. Between the trimmed V and J ends, which lost 3 bases and 4 bases, there was a span of 19 bases. CDR3 in amino acids: CASSAERGTRLTEAFF. The CDR3 DNA is TGTGCCAGCAGCGCAGAACGGGGGACCAGACTCACTGAAGCTTTCTTT.

The chain is built from TRBV6-5 and TRBJ1-1; D uncertain. The germline CDR1 and CDR2 sequences are MNHEY and SVGAGI. The V and J ends lost 5 bases and 2 bases respectively, with 15 bases between them. The CDR3 covers 15 residues. This chain's CDR3 is CASSIAGEGNTEAFF. The CDR3 coding sequence is TGTGCCAGCAGTATAGCCGGGGAGGGAAACACTGAAGCTTTCTTT.

The chain couples TRBV4-3 to TRBJ2-6; 7 positions agree with TRBD1. Trimming took 2 bases from V and 0 from J; bases not matched to a gene: 4. CDR1 LGHNA and CDR2 YSLEER come from the germline V gene. The CDR3 sequence is 17 residues long. CDR3 in DNA: TGCGCCAGCAGCCAAATTCAGGGGGTCTCTGGGGCCAACGTCCTGACTTTC. It codes for CASSQIQGVSGANVLTF.

About this clone: The junction differs from germline at one of its ends, possibly a read error. V usage is TRBV19 and J usage is TRBJ2-3; 8 nucleotides line up with TRBD1. This CDR3 contains 12 residues. Germline lookup yields CDR1 LNHDA and CDR2 SQIVND (reference sequence). The CDR3 DNA reads as TGTGCCAGTAGTATAGAAGGGACAGGAAGGGATTTT. Translated: CASSIEGTGRDF. The full variable domain, with the rest looked up from reference TRBV19 and TRBJ2-3, is DGGITQSPKYLFRKEGQNVTLSCEQNLNHDAMYWYRQDPGQGLRLIYYSQIVNDFQKGDIAEGYSVSREKKESFPLTVTSAQKNPTAFYLCASSIEGTGRDFGPGTRLTVL.

Concerning this clone itself: An end of the junction does not agree with germline; a read error may underlie this. The chain's CDR3 is CAISESRGENGRNEQFF. The CDR3 bases are TGTGCCATCAGTGAGTCGCGAGGGGAAAACGGGAGGAATGAACAGTTCTTC. This chain links TRBV10-3 with TRBJ2-1, with 7 bases fitting TRBD2. This CDR3 region has 17 residues. Looked up from germline, CDR1 is ENHRY and CDR2 is SYGVKD.